The next 8 T cell receptor beta chains were all read from a single sample in a study of CD8+ T cells in alopecia areata. Treatment of the sample: oral pan-JAK inhibitor, 5-10 mg twice daily. RNA extraction was followed by reverse transcription into cDNA, which acted as the sequencing template. The protocol was immunoSEQ multiplex PCR, while the TCRdb copy is restricted to in-frame clones and leaves out a portion. Of more than 90,000 clones in the sample, approximately 54% were seen once. The sequencing here drew on CD8+ T cells sorted from blood, taken at week 24, from a patient treated with tofacitinib. These TCRs come from a human donor with alopecia areata.

The V gene is TRBV2, the J gene TRBJ1-6; tentative D call: TRBD1 (5 bases). Between the trimmed V and J ends, which lost 3 bases and 10 bases, there was a span of 13 bases. The CDR3 is 14 residues long. Germline V CDR1 and CDR2: SNHLY, FYNNEI. The CDR3 loop reads CASSDGTVLSPLHF. The DNA for the CDR3 is TGTGCCAGCAGTGACGGGACGGTCTTGTCACCCCTCCACTTT.

The chain links TRBV7-9 to TRBJ1-2; D might be TRBD1 (5 bases). The CDR3 is 15 residues long. Trimming removed 5 bases from V and 0 bases from J, with 13 bases in between. CDR1 SEHNR and CDR2 FQNEAQ come from the germline V gene (reference sequence). This CDR3 is CASSLPDMTNYGYTF. The CDR3 DNA follows: TGTGCCAGCAGCCTACCGGACATGACTAACTATGGCTACACCTTC.

A word on this clone: One junction end disagrees with the germline gene, perhaps due to a read error. V and J are TRBV13 and TRBJ2-5; TRBD1 agrees at 8 bases. The germline gives CDR1 PRHDT, CDR2 FYEKMQ (reference sequence). The length of the CDR3 is 15 residues. In DNA form, the CDR3 reads TGTGCCAGCAGCCTAGGACAGGGCCAGGGTGAGACCCAGTACTTC. The encoded protein is CASSLGQGQGETQYF.

J is TRBJ2-5 and V is TRBV6-1; D perhaps matches TRBD1 (6 bases). V shed 4 bases and J shed 1 base, with 7 bases lying between them. Germline V lookup: CDR1 MNHNS, CDR2 SASEGT. The CDR3 is 13 residues long. The CDR3 nucleotides are TGTGCCAGCAGTGGGGACACCCAAGAGACCCAGTACTTC. Residues: CASSGDTQETQYF.

This chain uses TRBV7-9 with TRBJ1-2; possibly TRBD1 for D (5 bases). The CDR3 extends over 12 amino acids. CDR1 is SEHNR, CDR2 FQNEAQ, per germline (reference sequence). Trimming pared 8 bases from V and 2 bases from J, leaving 9 bases between. The DNA of the CDR3 is TGTGCCAGCGAAGGGGCAAACTATGGCTACACCTTC. This encodes CASEGANYGYTF.

This clone occurred a few times. This sequence joins TRBV29-1 and TRBJ1-2; D call uncertain. Trimming left V 3 bases short and J 4 bases short, with 12 bases between. The germline V gene has CDR1 SQVTM and CDR2 ANQGSEA. The CDR3 length is 13 residues. The chain's CDR3 is CSVDSWQLYGYTF. DNA of the CDR3: TGCAGCGTTGATAGTTGGCAGCTCTATGGCTACACCTTC.

A few counts support this clone. The chain recombines TRBV4-3 with TRBJ2-7; D is perhaps TRBD2 (6 bases). Germline V gene sequence: CDR1 LGHNA, CDR2 YSLEER. V was shortened by 4 bases and J by 3 bases, with 10 bases between the two germline ends. The CDR3 sequence is 13 residues long. In DNA, the CDR3 is TGCGCCAGCAGCCCCGCGGGGCACTACGAGCAGTACTTC. Encoded protein: CASSPAGHYEQYF.

V usage is TRBV6-5 and J usage is TRBJ2-7; the D is unclear. Looked up from germline, CDR1 is MNHEY and CDR2 is SVGAGI. The CDR3 is made up of 14 amino acids. Trimming took off 2 bases at V and 3 bases at J, with 11 bases between the two ends. CDR3 residues: CASSYGGVNYEQYF. In nucleotides, the CDR3 is TGTGCCAGCAGTTACGGTGGGGTAAACTACGAGCAGTACTTC.